Listed here is a single T cell receptor beta chain. Its specificity is not known. This sample was taken from a study of shared clonotypes between healthy human individuals. Findings of the study overall: Clonotypes not shared had lower generation probabilities than those common to all four donors.

The authors divided CD4+ cells into CD45RA+ naive and CD45RA-negative memory subsets. In germline, CDR1 is SGHRS, CDR2 YFSETQ. The CDR3 spans 20 residues. V shed 2 bases, J shed 0 bases, and the junction held 14 bases outside the gene matches. Once extracted for a subset, genomic DNA was divided evenly among several immunoSEQ plates. Method: immunoSEQ multiplex PCR; TCRdb's copy keeps in-frame clones and lacks some. The repertoire has approximately 530,000 clones, approximately 95% of them found once; the top ten carry about 0.06%. This TCR derives from a woman aged 30 to 39 in good health. V and J are TRBV5-1 and TRBJ2-6; 7 bases align to TRBD1. Sequenced sample: naive CD4+ T cells sorted from blood. Subset meaning: CD45RA+ positively selected. The CDR3 DNA sequence: TGCGCCAGCAGCTTAGAGGGACAGACAACGCCAAGCTCTGGGGCCAACGTCCTGACTTTC. Translated: CASSLEGQTTPSSGANVLTF.